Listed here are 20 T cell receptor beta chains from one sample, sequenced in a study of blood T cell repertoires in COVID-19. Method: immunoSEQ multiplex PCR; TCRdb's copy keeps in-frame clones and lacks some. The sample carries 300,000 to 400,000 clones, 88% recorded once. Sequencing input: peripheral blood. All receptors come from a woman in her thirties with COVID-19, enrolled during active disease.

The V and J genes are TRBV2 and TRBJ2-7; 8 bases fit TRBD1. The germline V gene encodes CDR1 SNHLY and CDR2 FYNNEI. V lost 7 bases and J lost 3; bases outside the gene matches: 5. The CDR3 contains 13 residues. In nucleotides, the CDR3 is TGTGCCAGCAAGGGACAGGTAGACTACGAGCAGTACTTC. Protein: CASKGQVDYEQYF.

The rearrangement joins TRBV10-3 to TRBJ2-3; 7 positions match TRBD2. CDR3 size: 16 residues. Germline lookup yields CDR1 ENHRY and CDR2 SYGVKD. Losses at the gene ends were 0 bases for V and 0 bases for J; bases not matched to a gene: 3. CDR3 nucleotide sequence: TGTGCCATCAGTGAGTCTGGGACTATTAGCACAGATACGCAGTATTTT. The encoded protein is CAISESGTISTDTQYF.

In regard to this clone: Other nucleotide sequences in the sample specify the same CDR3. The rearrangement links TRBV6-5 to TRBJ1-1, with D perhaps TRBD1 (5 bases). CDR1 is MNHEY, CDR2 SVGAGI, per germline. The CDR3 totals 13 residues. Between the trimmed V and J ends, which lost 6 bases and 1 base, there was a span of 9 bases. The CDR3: CASRTGGNTEAFF. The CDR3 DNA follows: TGTGCCAGCAGAACAGGCGGGAACACTGAAGCTTTCTTT.

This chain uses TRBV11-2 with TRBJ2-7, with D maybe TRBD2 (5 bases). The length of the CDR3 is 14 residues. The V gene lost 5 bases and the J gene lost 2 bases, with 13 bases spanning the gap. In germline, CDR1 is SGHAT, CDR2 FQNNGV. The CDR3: CASSTRTVPYEQYF. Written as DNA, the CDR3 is TGTGCCAGCAGCACGAGGACTGTCCCCTACGAGCAGTACTTC.

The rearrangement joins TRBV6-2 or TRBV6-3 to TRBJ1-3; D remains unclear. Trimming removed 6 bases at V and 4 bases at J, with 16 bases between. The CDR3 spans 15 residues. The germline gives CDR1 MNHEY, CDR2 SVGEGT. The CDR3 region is CASSRSAGSGNTIYF. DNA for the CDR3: TGTGCCAGCAGCCGCTCGGCAGGCTCCGGAAACACCATATATTTT.

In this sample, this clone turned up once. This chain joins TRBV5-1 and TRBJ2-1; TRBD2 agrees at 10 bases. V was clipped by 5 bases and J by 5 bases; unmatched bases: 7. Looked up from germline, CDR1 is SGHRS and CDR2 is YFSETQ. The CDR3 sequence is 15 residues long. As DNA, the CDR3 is TGCGCCAGCAGATATAGCGGGGGGCCACACAATGAGCAGTTCTTC. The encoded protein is CASRYSGGPHNEQFF.

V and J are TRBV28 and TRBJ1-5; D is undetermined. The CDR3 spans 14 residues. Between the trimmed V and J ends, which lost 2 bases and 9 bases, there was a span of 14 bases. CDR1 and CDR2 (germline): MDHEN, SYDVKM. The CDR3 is CASSLRGYLMPQHF. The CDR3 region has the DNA TGTGCCAGCAGTTTAAGAGGGTACTTAATGCCCCAGCATTTT.

Here the CDR3 reads CASRSGGGDTQYF. In DNA form, the CDR3 reads TGTGCCAGCCGAAGCGGGGGGGGAGATACGCAGTATTTT. This chain connects TRBV9 to TRBJ2-3, with 10 bases lining up with TRBD2. With V trimmed by 7 bases and J by 5 bases, 4 bases remained unmatched. The CDR3 is 13 residues long. Germline V lookup: CDR1 SGDLS, CDR2 YYNGEE.

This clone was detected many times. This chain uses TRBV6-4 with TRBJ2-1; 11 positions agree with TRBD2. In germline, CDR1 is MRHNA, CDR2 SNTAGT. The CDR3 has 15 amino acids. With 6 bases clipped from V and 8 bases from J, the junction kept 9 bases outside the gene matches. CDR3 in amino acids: CASSTSGTSGDEQFF. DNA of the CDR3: TGTGCCAGCAGCACCTCCGGGACTAGCGGCGATGAGCAGTTCTTC.

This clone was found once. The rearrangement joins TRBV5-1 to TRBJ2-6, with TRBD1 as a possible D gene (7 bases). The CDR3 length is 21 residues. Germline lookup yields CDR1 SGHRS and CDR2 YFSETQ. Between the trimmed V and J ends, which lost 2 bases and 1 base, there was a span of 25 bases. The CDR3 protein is CASSFRGEPPRTWSGANVLTF. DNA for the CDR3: TGCGCCAGCAGCTTCAGGGGGGAACCCCCCAGGACCTGGTCTGGGGCCAACGTCCTGACTTTC.

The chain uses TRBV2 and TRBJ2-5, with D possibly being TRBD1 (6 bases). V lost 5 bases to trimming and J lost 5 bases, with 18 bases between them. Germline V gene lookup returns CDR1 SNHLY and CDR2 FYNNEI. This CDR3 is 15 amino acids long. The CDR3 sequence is CASSPNTGTGETQYF. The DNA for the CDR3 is TGTGCCAGCAGTCCCAACACAGGGACGGGTGAGACCCAGTACTTC.

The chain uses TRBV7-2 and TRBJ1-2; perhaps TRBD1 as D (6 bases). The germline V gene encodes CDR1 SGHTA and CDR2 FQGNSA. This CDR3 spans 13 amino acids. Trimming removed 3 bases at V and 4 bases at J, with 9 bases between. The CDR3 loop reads CASSLADSYGYTF. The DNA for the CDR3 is TGTGCCAGCAGCTTGGCGGACAGCTATGGCTACACCTTC.

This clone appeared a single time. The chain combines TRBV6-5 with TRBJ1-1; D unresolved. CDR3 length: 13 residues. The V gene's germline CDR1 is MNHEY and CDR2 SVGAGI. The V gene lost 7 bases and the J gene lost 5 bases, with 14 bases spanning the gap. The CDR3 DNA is TGTGCCAGCACCAACGACGGGGAAACTGAAGCTTTCTTT. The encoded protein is CASTNDGETEAFF.

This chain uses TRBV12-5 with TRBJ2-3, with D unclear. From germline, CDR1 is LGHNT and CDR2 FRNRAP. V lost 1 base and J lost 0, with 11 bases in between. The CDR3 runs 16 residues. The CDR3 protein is CASGLGPESSTDTQYF. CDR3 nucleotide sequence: TGTGCTAGTGGTTTGGGCCCAGAATCTAGCACAGATACGCAGTATTTT.

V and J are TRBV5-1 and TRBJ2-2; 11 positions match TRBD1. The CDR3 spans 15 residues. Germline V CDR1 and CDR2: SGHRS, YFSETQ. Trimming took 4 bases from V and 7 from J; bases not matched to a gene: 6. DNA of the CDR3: TGCGCCAGCAGCCCACGGACAGGGGGCGGCGGGGAGCTGTTTTTT. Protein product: CASSPRTGGGGELFF.

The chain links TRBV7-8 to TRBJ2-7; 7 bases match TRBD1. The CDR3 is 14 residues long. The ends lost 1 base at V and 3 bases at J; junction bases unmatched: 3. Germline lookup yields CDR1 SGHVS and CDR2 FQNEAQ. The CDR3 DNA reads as TGTGCCAGCAGCTTAGGGGACAGATACTACGAGCAGTACGTC. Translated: CASSLGDRYYEQYV.

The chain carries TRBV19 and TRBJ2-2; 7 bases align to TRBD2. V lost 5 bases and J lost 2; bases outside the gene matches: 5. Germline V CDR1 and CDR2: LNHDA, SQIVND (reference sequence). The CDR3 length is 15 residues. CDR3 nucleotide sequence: TGTGCCAGTAGTGTAGGCGGGGGAAACACCGGGGAGCTGTTTTTT. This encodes CASSVGGGNTGELFF.

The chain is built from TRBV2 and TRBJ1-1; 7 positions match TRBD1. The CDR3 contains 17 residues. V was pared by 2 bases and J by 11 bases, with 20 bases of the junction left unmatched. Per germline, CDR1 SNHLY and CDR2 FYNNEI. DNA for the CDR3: TGTGCCAGCAGTGAATTCCCCCCGCTCACAGGGGACAAAATGGCTTTCTTT. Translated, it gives CASSEFPPLTGDKMAFF.

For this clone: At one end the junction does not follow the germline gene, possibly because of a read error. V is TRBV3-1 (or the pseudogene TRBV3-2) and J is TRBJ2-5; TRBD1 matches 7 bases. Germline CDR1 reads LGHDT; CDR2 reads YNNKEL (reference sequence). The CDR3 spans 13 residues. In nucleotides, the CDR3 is TGTGCCAGCAGCCCAGCCGGGACAGAGAGCCAGTACTTC. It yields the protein CASSPAGTESQYF.

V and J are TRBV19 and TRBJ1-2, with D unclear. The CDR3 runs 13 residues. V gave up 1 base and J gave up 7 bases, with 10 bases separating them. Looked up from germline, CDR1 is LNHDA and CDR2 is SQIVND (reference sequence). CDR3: CASSIAGGPGYTF. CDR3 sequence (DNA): TGTGCCAGTAGTATAGCAGGAGGCCCTGGCTACACCTTC.